Listed here are 14 T cell receptor beta chains from one sample, sequenced in a study of cytomegalovirus exposure and HLA in healthy donors. Primers: 60 Vbeta forward and 13 Jbeta reverse. Clones were sequenced by immunoSEQ multiplex PCR, and TCRdb holds only the in-frame ones, with some missing. The repertoire holds roughly 60,000 clones, with approximately 78% as singletons. Material: PBMCs. These receptors all come from a female donor in good health and CMV-seronegative.

This clone was detected only a few times. The V gene is TRBV6-5, the J gene TRBJ1-1; D remains ambiguous. Trimming took 8 bases from V and 3 from J, leaving 13 bases between them. This CDR3 spans 13 amino acids. Germline V gives CDR1 MNHEY, CDR2 SVGAGI. DNA of the CDR3: TGTGCCAGCTCTCATCGGAGGGACACTGAAGCTTTCTTT. As protein: CASSHRRDTEAFF.

The CDR3 nucleotides read TGTGCCAGCAGCGTACAGGCCAATGAGCAGTTCTTC. This encodes CASSVQANEQFF. This chain joins TRBV9 and TRBJ2-1; D gene uncertain. Germline CDR1 reads SGDLS; CDR2 reads YYNGEE. This CDR3 spans 12 amino acids. Deletions cut 1 base from V and 6 bases from J, with 5 bases between. The full variable domain, completed using reference TRBV9 and TRBJ2-1, is DSGVTQTPKHLITATGQRVTLRCSPRSGDLSVYWYQQSLDQGLQFLIQYYNGEERAKGNILERFSAQQFPDLHSELNLSSLELGDSALYFCASSVQANEQFFGPGTRLTVL.

The V and J genes are TRBV11-2 and TRBJ2-1, with 14 bases lining up with TRBD2. Trimming cost V 3 bases and J 7 bases; bases outside gene matches: 5. This CDR3 has 16 residues. Germline V gives CDR1 SGHAT, CDR2 FQNNGV. The CDR3 loop reads CASSFRLAGGRNEQFF. CDR3 nucleotide sequence: TGTGCCAGCAGCTTCAGACTAGCGGGGGGGCGAAATGAGCAGTTCTTC. Variable domain in full (rest from reference TRBV11-2 and TRBJ2-1): EAGVAQSPRYKIIEKRQSVAFWCNPISGHATLYWYQQILGQGPKLLIQFQNNGVVDDSQLPKDRFSAERLKGVDSTLKIQPAKLEDSAVYLCASSFRLAGGRNEQFFGPGTRLTVL.

As concerns this clone: At one end the junction does not follow the germline gene, possibly because of a read error. The rearrangement links TRBV7-7 to TRBJ2-5; 9 bases map to TRBD2. The CDR3 runs 15 residues. The germline gives CDR1 SSHAT, CDR2 FNYEAQ (reference sequence). CDR3 bases: TGTGCTAGCACCTGGGGGAGCGGGGGGCAAGAGACCCAGTACTTC. Its protein is CASTWGSGGQETQYF.

The J gene is TRBJ1-1, the V gene TRBV7-2; D uncertain. Trimming shortened V by 0 bases and J by 7 bases, and 9 bases separated the two germline ends. The germline gives CDR1 SGHTA, CDR2 FQGNSA. The length of the CDR3 is 13 residues. The DNA for the CDR3 is TGTGCCAGCAGCTTAGCGAGGCAGCTTGAAGCTTTCTTT. It specifies CASSLARQLEAFF. The complete variable domain, with remaining parts taken from reference TRBV7-2 and TRBJ1-1, reads GAGVSQSPSNKVTEKGKDVELRCDPISGHTALYWYRQSLGQGLEFLIYFQGNSAPDKSGLPSDRFSAERTGGSVSTLTIQRTQQEDSAVYLCASSLARQLEAFFGQGTRLTVV.

Only a few counts were recorded for this clone. The V and J genes are TRBV2 and TRBJ1-3; tentatively, D is TRBD1 (5 bases). The germline CDR1 and CDR2 sequences are SNHLY and FYNNEI. The CDR3 runs to 15 residues. V lost 5 bases and J 0 bases, leaving 11 bases between the germline ends. The CDR3 is CASSSQDNSGNTIYF. The CDR3, as DNA: TGTGCCAGCAGTTCACAGGACAACTCTGGAAACACCATATATTTT. The full variable domain, rest sourced from reference TRBV2 and TRBJ1-3, is EPEVTQTPSHQVTQMGQEVILRCVPISNHLYFYWYRQILGQKVEFLVSFYNNEISEKSEIFDDQFSVERPDGSNFTLKIRSTKLEDSAMYFCASSSQDNSGNTIYFGEGSWLTVV.

This clone has a handful of counts. The gene calls are TRBV5-1 and TRBJ2-5, with 12 positions matching TRBD1. The CDR3 spans 16 residues. V was clipped by 0 bases and J by 5 bases; unmatched bases: 5. Looked up from germline, CDR1 is SGHRS and CDR2 is YFSETQ. The CDR3 coding sequence is TGCGCCAGCAGCTTGGCTGGGACAGGGGGCGGCGAGACCCAGTACTTC. Translating gives CASSLAGTGGGETQYF.

This sequence joins TRBV9 and TRBJ2-7, with 9 nucleotides matching TRBD1. The CDR3 length is 13 residues. Germline trimming cut 7 bases from V and 0 bases from J; bases unmatched to any gene: 2. Germline CDR1 SGDLS, CDR2 YYNGEE. The CDR3 region has the DNA TGTGCCAGCGCGGGACAGGGCTCCTACGAGCAGTACTTC. Its protein product is CASAGQGSYEQYF.

CDR3 residues: CASTLSVGGNYGYTF. The CDR3 DNA is TGTGCCAGCACCTTAAGTGTAGGGGGAAACTATGGCTACACCTTC. This sequence joins TRBV6-5 and TRBJ1-2; D might be TRBD1 (6 bases). The CDR3 loop spans 15 amino acids. Germline V gene sequence: CDR1 MNHEY, CDR2 SVGAGI. The germline V and J ends were trimmed by 7 bases and 2 bases, with 17 bases remaining between them.

The chain carries TRBV2 and TRBJ1-5; D unresolved. In germline, CDR1 is SNHLY, CDR2 FYNNEI. CDR3 length equals 12 residues. CDR3 in DNA: TGTGCTGCTTCGGGAAACAATCAGCCCCAGCATTTT. This translates into CAASGNNQPQHF.

V is TRBV5-1 and J is TRBJ2-7; 9 bases are a match to TRBD1. The CDR3 is 15 amino acids. CDR1 and CDR2 from the germline V gene are SGHRS and YFSETQ. V was clipped by 5 bases and J by 5 bases; unmatched bases: 11. CDR3 loop: CASRKRTGDRDEQYF. The CDR3 bases are TGCGCCAGCAGAAAGAGGACAGGGGATAGGGACGAGCAGTACTTC.

This clone appeared a single time. J is TRBJ1-3 and V is TRBV7-9, with 7 bases lining up with TRBD1. J lost 2 bases, V lost 0 bases, and 4 bases had no gene match. The germline CDR1 and CDR2 sequences are SEHNR and FQNEAQ (reference sequence). CDR3 length equals 16 residues. For the CDR3, the DNA is TGTGCCAGCAGCTTAGCGGTTACAGGGGCTGGAAACACCATATATTTT. It yields the protein CASSLAVTGAGNTIYF.

The V call is TRBV11-2, the J call TRBJ2-5; D is uncertain. The CDR3 covers 14 residues. V lost 1 base and J 1 base, leaving 7 bases between the germline ends. Germline V gene data show CDR1 as SGHAT and CDR2 as FQNNGV. The CDR3: CASSLVTGQETQYF. The CDR3 DNA is TGTGCCAGCAGCTTAGTAACGGGCCAAGAGACCCAGTACTTC.

V is TRBV21-1 and J is TRBJ2-1; the table gives TRBD2 as D, unverified against the DNA. TRBV21-1 is annotated as a pseudogene. The CDR3 sequence is 13 residues long. This chain's CDR3 is CASSKEARTKQFF. Here the CDR3 DNA reads TGTGCCAGCAGCAAAGAAGCCCGGACTAAGCAGTTCTTC.